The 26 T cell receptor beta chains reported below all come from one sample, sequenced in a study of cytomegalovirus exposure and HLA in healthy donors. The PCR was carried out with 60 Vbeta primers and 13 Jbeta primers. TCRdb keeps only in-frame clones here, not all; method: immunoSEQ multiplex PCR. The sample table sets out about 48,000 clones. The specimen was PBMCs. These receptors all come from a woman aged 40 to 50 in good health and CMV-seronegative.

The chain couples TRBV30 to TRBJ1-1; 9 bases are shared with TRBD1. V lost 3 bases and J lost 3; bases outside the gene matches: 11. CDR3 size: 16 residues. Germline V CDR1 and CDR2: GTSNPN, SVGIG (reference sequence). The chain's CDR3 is CAWRDLRDRADTEAFF. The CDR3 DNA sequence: TGTGCCTGGAGGGACCTCCGGGACAGGGCTGACACTGAAGCTTTCTTT.

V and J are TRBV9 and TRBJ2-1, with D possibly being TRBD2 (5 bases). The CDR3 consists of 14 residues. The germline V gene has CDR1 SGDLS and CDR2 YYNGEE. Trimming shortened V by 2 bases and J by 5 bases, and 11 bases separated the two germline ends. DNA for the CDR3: TGTGCCAGCAGCGTTGGTAGCGCGGACAATGAGCAGTTCTTC. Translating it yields CASSVGSADNEQFF.

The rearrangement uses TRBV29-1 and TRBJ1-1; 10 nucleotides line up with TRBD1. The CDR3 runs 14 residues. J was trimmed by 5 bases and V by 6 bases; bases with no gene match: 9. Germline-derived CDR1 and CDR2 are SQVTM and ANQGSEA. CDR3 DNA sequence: TGCAGCGTGACTGACAGGGGGCGTCGTACTGAAGCTTTCTTT. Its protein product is CSVTDRGRRTEAFF.

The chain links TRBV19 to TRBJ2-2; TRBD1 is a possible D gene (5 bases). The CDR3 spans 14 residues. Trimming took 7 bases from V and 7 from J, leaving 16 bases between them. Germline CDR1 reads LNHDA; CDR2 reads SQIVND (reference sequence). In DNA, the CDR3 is TGTGCCAGTAATTTCGACAGTGGAGACGGGGAGCTGTTTTTT. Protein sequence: CASNFDSGDGELFF.

CDR3 loop: CASSSETEVDGYTF. CDR3 sequence (DNA): TGCGCCAGCAGCTCCGAGACAGAGGTAGATGGCTACACCTTC. The chain links TRBV5-1 to TRBJ1-2; a weak D match, TRBD1 (5 bases). Trimming removed 3 bases at V and 6 bases at J, with 15 bases between. CDR1 and CDR2 from the germline V gene are SGHRS and YFSETQ. The CDR3 has 14 residues.

CDR3 bases: TGCGCCAGCAGCCAAGAAAGGGGGAGCACCGGGGAGCTGTTTTTT. The encoded protein is CASSQERGSTGELFF. The V call is TRBV4-3, the J call TRBJ2-2, with D maybe TRBD1 (6 bases). In germline, CDR1 is LGHNA, CDR2 YSLEER. The CDR3 is 15 amino acids. V was shortened by 0 bases and J by 4 bases, with 9 bases between the two germline ends.

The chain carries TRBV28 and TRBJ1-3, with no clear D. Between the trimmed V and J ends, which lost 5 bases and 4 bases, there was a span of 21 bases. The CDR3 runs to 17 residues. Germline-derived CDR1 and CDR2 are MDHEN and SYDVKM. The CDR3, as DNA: TGTGCCAGCAGTATAAACGCCGGAGGTACGGGAGGAAACACCATATATTTT. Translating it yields CASSINAGGTGGNTIYF.

As DNA, the CDR3 is TGTGCCAGCAGCTCTTTTACAGGAAATACTGAAGCTTTCTTT. This translates into CASSSFTGNTEAFF. The J gene is TRBJ1-1, the V gene TRBV28, with D tentatively TRBD1 (5 bases). V lost 6 bases and J lost 5, with 16 bases in between. The CDR3 is 14 amino acids. Germline V CDR1 and CDR2: MDHEN, SYDVKM.

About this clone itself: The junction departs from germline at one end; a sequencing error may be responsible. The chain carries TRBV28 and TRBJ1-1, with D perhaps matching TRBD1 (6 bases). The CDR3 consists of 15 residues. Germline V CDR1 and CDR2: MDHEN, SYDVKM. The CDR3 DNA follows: TGTGCCAGCAGTGGACCGGACAGCTTGAACACTGAAGATTTCTTT. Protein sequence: CASSGPDSLNTEDFF.

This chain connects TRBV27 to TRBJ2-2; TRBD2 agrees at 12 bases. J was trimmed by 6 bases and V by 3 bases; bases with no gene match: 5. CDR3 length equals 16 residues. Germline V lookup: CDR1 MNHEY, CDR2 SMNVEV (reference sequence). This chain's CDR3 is CASSFPTSGRPGELFF. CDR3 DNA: TGTGCCAGCAGTTTTCCGACTAGCGGGAGACCCGGGGAGCTGTTTTTT.

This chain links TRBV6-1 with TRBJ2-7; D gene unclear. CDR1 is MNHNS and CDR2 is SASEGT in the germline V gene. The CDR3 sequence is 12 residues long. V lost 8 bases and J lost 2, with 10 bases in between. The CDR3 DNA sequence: TGTGCCAGCTGCCAGTACGCCTACGAGCAGTACTTC. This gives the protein CASCQYAYEQYF.

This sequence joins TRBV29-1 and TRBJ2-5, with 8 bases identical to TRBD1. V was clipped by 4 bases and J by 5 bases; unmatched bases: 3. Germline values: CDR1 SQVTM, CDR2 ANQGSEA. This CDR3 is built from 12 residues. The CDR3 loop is CSVAQGDETQYF. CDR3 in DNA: TGCAGCGTTGCACAGGGGGACGAGACCCAGTACTTC.

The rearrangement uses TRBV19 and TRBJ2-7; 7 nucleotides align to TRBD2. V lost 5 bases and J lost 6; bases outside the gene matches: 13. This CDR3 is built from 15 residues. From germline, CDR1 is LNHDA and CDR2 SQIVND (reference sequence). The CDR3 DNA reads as TGTGCCAGTAGTCCGGAGGGCAGGGAGGGTCTCGAGCAGTACTTC. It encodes CASSPEGREGLEQYF.

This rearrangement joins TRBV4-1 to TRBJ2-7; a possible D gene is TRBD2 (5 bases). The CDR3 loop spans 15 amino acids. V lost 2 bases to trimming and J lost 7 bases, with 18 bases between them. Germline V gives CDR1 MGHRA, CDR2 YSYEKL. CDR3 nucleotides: TGCGCCAGCAGCCAATATCTTAGCGCAGGCGCGGAGCAGTACTTC. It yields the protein CASSQYLSAGAEQYF.

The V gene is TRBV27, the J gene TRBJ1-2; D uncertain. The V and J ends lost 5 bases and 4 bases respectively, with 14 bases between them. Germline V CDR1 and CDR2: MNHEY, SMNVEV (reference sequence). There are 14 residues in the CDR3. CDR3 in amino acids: CASSLHDMAYGYTF. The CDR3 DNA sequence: TGTGCCAGCAGTCTCCACGACATGGCCTATGGCTACACCTTC.

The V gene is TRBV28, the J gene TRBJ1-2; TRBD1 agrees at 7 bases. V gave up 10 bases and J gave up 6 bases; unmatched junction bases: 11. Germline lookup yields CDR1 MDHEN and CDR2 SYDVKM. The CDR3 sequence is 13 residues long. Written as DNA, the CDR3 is TGTGCCACCCACCCGGGGCAGGGGGATGGCTACACCTTC. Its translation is CATHPGQGDGYTF.

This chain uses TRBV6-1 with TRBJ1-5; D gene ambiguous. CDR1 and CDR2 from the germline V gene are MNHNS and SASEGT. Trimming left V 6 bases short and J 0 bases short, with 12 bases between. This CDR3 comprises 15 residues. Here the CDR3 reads CASRLSGDSNQPQHF. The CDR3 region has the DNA TGTGCCAGCAGACTAAGCGGGGATAGCAATCAGCCCCAGCATTTT.

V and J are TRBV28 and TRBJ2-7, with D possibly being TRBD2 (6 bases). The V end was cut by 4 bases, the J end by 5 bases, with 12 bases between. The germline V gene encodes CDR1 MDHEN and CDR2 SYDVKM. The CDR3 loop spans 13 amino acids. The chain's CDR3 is CASSSGGTHEQYF. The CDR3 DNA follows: TGTGCCAGCAGTTCTGGAGGGACCCACGAGCAGTACTTC.

CDR3 region: CASSPQRVSEAFF. DNA for the CDR3: TGTGCCAGCAGCCCGCAGAGGGTATCTGAAGCTTTCTTT. V is TRBV6-5 and J is TRBJ1-1; no clear D. Trimming pared 6 bases from V and 6 bases from J, leaving 14 bases between. The CDR3 has 13 residues. The V gene's germline CDR1 is MNHEY and CDR2 SVGAGI.

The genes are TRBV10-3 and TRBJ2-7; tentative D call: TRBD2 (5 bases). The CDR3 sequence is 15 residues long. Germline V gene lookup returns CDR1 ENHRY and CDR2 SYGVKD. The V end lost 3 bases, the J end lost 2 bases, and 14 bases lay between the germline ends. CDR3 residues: CAISEGLAKTYEQYF. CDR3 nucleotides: TGTGCCATCAGTGAAGGGCTAGCCAAAACCTACGAGCAGTACTTC.

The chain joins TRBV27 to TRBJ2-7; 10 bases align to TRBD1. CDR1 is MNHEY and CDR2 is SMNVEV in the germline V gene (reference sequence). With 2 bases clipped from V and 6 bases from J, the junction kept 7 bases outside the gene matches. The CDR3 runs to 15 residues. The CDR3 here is CASSLMSGQGIEQYF. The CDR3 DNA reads TGTGCCAGCAGTTTAATGTCGGGACAGGGGATCGAGCAGTACTTC.

The chain's CDR3 is CASSPDMLDTEAFF. DNA of the CDR3: TGTGCCAGCTCCCCGGACATGCTGGACACTGAAGCTTTCTTT. V and J are TRBV18 and TRBJ1-1, with a tentative D call TRBD1 (5 bases). This CDR3 is 14 amino acids long. The germline V gene has CDR1 KGHSH and CDR2 LQKENI. Trimming took off 6 bases at V and 3 bases at J, with 14 bases between the two ends.

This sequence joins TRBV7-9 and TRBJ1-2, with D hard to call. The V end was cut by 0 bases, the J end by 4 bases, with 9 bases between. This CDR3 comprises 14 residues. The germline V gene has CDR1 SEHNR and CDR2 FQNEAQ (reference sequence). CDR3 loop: CASSLAPGSYGYTF. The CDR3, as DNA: TGTGCCAGCAGCTTAGCGCCAGGCTCCTATGGCTACACCTTC.

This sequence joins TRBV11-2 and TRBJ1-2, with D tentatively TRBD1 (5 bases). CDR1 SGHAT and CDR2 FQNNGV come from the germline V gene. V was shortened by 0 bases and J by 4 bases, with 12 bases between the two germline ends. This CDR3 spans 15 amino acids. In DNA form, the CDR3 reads TGTGCCAGCAGCTTAGACGGTAGTGGGGCCTATGGCTACACCTTC. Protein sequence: CASSLDGSGAYGYTF. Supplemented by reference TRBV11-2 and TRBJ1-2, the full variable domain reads EAGVAQSPRYKIIEKRQSVAFWCNPISGHATLYWYQQILGQGPKLLIQFQNNGVVDDSQLPKDRFSAERLKGVDSTLKIQPAKLEDSAVYLCASSLDGSGAYGYTFGSGTRLTVV.

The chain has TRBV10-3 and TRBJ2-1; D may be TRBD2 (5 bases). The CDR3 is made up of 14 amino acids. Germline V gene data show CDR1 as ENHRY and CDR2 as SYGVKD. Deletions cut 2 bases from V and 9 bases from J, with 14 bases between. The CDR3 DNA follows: TGTGCCATCAGTGAGGAGATGGGAGCGTCTGAGCAGTTCTTC. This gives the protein CAISEEMGASEQFF.

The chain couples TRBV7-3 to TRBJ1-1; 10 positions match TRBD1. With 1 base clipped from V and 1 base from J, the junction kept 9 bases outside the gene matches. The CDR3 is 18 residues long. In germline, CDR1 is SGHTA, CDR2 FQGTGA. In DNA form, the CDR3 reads TGTGCCAGCAGCTTAAGGGGACAGGGGCTGGGAAAGAACACTGAAGCTTTCTTT. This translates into CASSLRGQGLGKNTEAFF.